The rows below give T cell receptor beta chains drawn from one sample of a study of response to subunit inactivated influenza vaccine. TCRdb itself ran the RT-PCR reads through MiXCR, one entry per CDR3 protein. The table has fewer than 600,000 distinct CDR3 sequences, approximately 7.2% seen once. The sequences come from PBMCs from blood, collected around 2 years after vaccination. Source of these receptors: a man between 50 and 69 years old who received an inactivated influenza vaccine. The CDR3 runs from the conserved cysteine through the conserved F or W. Each record gives: V gene, clone size, D gene, J gene, CDR3 protein, CDR3 DNA. D genes are given only for firm matches. Clone size appears in some rows only: once, few, many, or a class for an expanded clone.

>TRBV15|few|.|TRBJ1-4
CATSSAPHTEKLFF
TGTGCCACCAGCAGTGCCCCCCATACCGAAAAACTGTTTTTT
>TRBV12-3/TRBV12-4|many|.|TRBJ2-7
CASSLGALQGNEQYF
TGTGCCAGCAGTTTGGGGGCCTTACAGGGCAACGAGCAGTACTTC
>TRBV12-3/TRBV12-4|many|.|TRBJ2-1
CASRRVQGNEQFF
TGTGCCAGCAGGCGCGTACAGGGCAATGAGCAGTTCTTC
>TRBV4-3|many|.|TRBJ2-7
CASSQDRADQGSYEQYF
TGCGCCAGCAGCCAAGATCGGGCGGATCAGGGGTCCTACGAGCAGTACTTC
>TRBV20-1|many|.|TRBJ1-2
CSAGGGAENYGYTF
TGCAGTGCCGGGGGAGGGGCGGAAAACTATGGCTACACCTTC
>TRBV18|.|TRBD2|TRBJ2-2
CASSPGLAGLAGELFF
TGTGCCAGCTCCCCTGGACTAGCGGGACTGGCCGGGGAGCTGTTTTTT
>TRBV6-5|.|.|TRBJ2-3
CASSYQGGTDTQYF
TGTGCCAGCAGTTACCAAGGGGGCACAGATACGCAGTATTTT
>TRBV28|.|TRBD2|TRBJ2-3
CASSFPSGIGTDTQYF
TGTGCCAGCAGTTTCCCTAGCGGGATAGGCACAGATACGCAGTATTTT
>TRBV7-9|many|.|TRBJ1-2
CASSLAGNYGYTF
TGTGCCAGCAGCTTAGCAGGGAACTATGGCTACACCTTC
>TRBV3-1|.|.|TRBJ2-3
CASSPPETNYGTDTQYF
TGTGCCAGCAGCCCCCCTGAGACAAACTATGGAACAGATACGCAGTATTTT
>TRBV29-1|few|.|TRBJ2-7
CSVNEAYEQYF
TGCAGCGTGAACGAGGCCTACGAGCAGTACTTC
>TRBV10-3|few|.|TRBJ1-1
CAITPGGGDTEAFF
TGTGCCATCACCCCGGGGGGAGGGGACACTGAAGCTTTCTTT
>TRBV9|few|TRBD2|TRBJ2-1
CASGLDAEQFF
TGTGCGAGCGGACTAGACGCTGAGCAGTTCTTC
>TRBV20-1|many|TRBD2|TRBJ2-1
CSARQLAEYNEQFF
TGCAGTGCTAGGCAGCTAGCGGAGTACAATGAGCAGTTCTTC
>TRBV9|few|TRBD1|TRBJ2-1
CASSVLDRAVEQFF
TGTGCCAGCAGCGTACTCGACAGGGCGGTTGAGCAGTTCTTC
>TRBV28|.|.|TRBJ1-2
CASTTMAGAGYGYTF
TGTGCCAGCACAACAATGGCAGGGGCAGGCTATGGCTACACCTTC
>TRBV4-1|.|TRBD2|TRBJ2-1
CASSQLITGLAGGNEQFF
TGCGCCAGCAGCCAACTCATAACGGGACTAGCGGGGGGAAATGAGCAGTTCTTC
>TRBV5-1|.|TRBD2|TRBJ2-2
CASSRTSGRETAGELFF
TGCGCCAGCAGCCGGACTAGCGGGAGGGAAACAGCCGGGGAGCTGTTTTTT
>TRBV20-1|many|TRBD2|TRBJ2-5
CSARDQGLAGETQYF
TGCAGTGCTAGAGATCAGGGACTAGCTGGGGAGACCCAGTACTTC
>TRBV5-1|many|TRBD1|TRBJ1-2
CASSQSTGFGVQDYGYTF
TGCGCCAGCAGCCAATCGACAGGGTTCGGGGTTCAGGACTATGGCTACACCTTC
>TRBV20-1|few|.|TRBJ2-7
CSAQRGAYEQYF
TGCAGTGCCCAGAGGGGCGCCTACGAGCAGTACTTC
>TRBV7-9|.|.|TRBJ2-5
CASSFQASGQETQYF
TGTGCCAGCAGCTTCCAGGCCTCAGGCCAAGAGACCCAGTACTTC
>TRBV23-1|few|.|TRBJ2-1
CASSQLDSSWGEQFF
TGCGCCAGCAGTCAATTGGACAGCTCCTGGGGTGAGCAGTTCTTC
>TRBV3-1|few|.|TRBJ1-1
CASSLGSFGEAFF
TGTGCCAGCAGCCTCGGGAGTTTCGGTGAAGCTTTCTTT
>TRBV20-1|.|TRBD2|TRBJ2-7
CSATAGTSGYEQYF
TGCAGTGCTACCGCCGGGACTAGCGGCTACGAGCAGTACTTC
>TRBV5-1|few|.|TRBJ1-1
CASSVKAPSTEAFF
TGCGCCAGCAGCGTGAAGGCCCCCAGTACTGAAGCTTTCTTT
>TRBV28|few|TRBD1|TRBJ2-1
CASSLSGQGLFF
TGTGCCAGCAGTTTGTCGGGACAGGGCCTGTTCTTC
>TRBV15|many|.|TRBJ2-5
CATSRVLQKETQYF
TGTGCCACCAGCAGAGTTTTACAAAAAGAGACCCAGTACTTC
>TRBV2|.|TRBD1|TRBJ1-2
CASSVDRVGYGYTF
TGTGCCAGCAGCGTCGACAGGGTGGGCTATGGCTACACCTTC
>TRBV11-2|.|.|TRBJ2-4
CASSDSFLKIYF
TGTGCCAGCAGCGACAGCTTTTTAAAAATTTACTTC
>TRBV6-1|many|.|TRBJ2-5
CASRDTWGGARETQYF
TGTGCCAGCAGAGACACATGGGGGGGGGCCCGGGAGACCCAGTACTTC
>TRBV28|.|.|TRBJ1-5
CASSLVGGSTYNQPQHF
TGTGCCAGCAGTTTGGTTGGCGGAAGCACCTATAATCAGCCCCAGCATTTT
>TRBV5-6|.|.|TRBJ2-7
CASSLTHGGPYEQYF
TGTGCCAGCAGCTTGACCCATGGGGGGCCGTACGAGCAGTACTTC
>TRBV7-2|many|.|TRBJ2-3
CASSKGPDTQYF
TGTGCCAGCAGCAAGGGCCCAGATACGCAGTATTTT
>TRBV7-2|many|.|TRBJ2-1
CASSLDWWRDRNEQFF
TGTGCCAGCAGCTTAGATTGGTGGAGGGATAGGAATGAGCAGTTCTTC
>TRBV7-2|many|TRBD2|TRBJ2-1
CASSLSGTSGVASYNEQFF
TGTGCCAGCAGCTTATCGGGGACTAGCGGGGTAGCGTCCTACAATGAGCAGTTCTTC
>TRBV28|.|.|TRBJ2-6
CASSSGGVSGANVLTF
TGTGCCAGCAGTTCGGGCGGGGTGTCTGGGGCCAACGTCCTGACTTTC
>TRBV18|.|.|TRBJ2-2
CASFSEERNTGELFF
TGTGCCAGCTTCTCCGAAGAAAGGAACACCGGGGAGCTGTTTTTT
>TRBV20-1|.|.|TRBJ1-5
CSAQSGGNQPQHF
TGCAGTGCTCAATCGGGGGGCAATCAGCCCCAGCATTTT
>TRBV6-1|many|.|TRBJ2-7
CASTETTYEQYF
TGTGCCAGCACCGAAACGACCTACGAGCAGTACTTC
>TRBV20-1|few|.|TRBJ2-7
CSARRGGASYEQYF
TGCAGTGCTCGCCGAGGGGGGGCTTCCTACGAGCAGTACTTC
>TRBV30|.|.|TRBJ1-1
CAWERVNTEAFF
TGTGCCTGGGAGAGGGTGAACACTGAAGCTTTCTTT
>TRBV4-1|.|TRBD1|TRBJ1-1
CASNAAGGLRTEAFF
TGCGCCAGCAACGCGGCAGGGGGTTTGCGTACTGAAGCTTTCTTT
>TRBV4-3|.|TRBD2|TRBJ2-3
CASSQDNRAGGVNTQYF
TGCGCCAGCAGCCAAGATAACCGAGCGGGAGGTGTAAATACGCAGTATTTT
>TRBV9|.|TRBD1|TRBJ2-7
CASSVGGQGAGEQYF
TGTGCCAGCAGCGTAGGGGGACAGGGGGCGGGAGAGCAGTACTTC
>TRBV20-1|few|.|TRBJ1-5
CSASMLGQPQHF
TGCAGTGCTAGTATGTTGGGCCAGCCCCAGCATTTT
>TRBV7-2|many|.|TRBJ1-5
CASSLAPGTGQPQHF
TGTGCCAGCAGCTTAGCGCCGGGGACGGGTCAGCCCCAGCATTTT
>TRBV7-2|.|.|TRBJ2-1
CASSLEAGPQFF
TGTGCCAGCAGCTTAGAGGCCGGCCCTCAGTTCTTC
>TRBV12-3/TRBV12-4|.|.|TRBJ2-5
CASSFSGVRRRYQETQYF
TGTGCCAGCAGTTTTTCGGGAGTTAGGCGGAGGTACCAAGAGACCCAGTACTTC
>TRBV12-3/TRBV12-4|many|.|TRBJ2-1
CASSVVQGNNEQFF
TGTGCCAGCAGTGTTGTACAGGGTAACAATGAGCAGTTCTTC
>TRBV27|few|.|TRBJ1-2
CASSSTAYNGYTF
TGTGCCAGCAGTTCGACAGCCTATAACGGCTACACCTTC
>TRBV5-1|many|TRBD1|TRBJ2-1
CASSRKGQGNYNEQFF
TGCGCCAGCAGCCGAAAGGGACAGGGTAACTACAATGAGCAGTTCTTC
>TRBV12-3/TRBV12-4|.|.|TRBJ2-7
CASSLDSHYEQYF
TGTGCCAGCAGTTTAGACAGCCACTACGAGCAGTACTTC
>TRBV10-3|.|.|TRBJ2-7
CAISEGGHQQYF
TGTGCCATCAGTGAGGGGGGACACCAGCAGTACTTC